This T cell receptor (beta chain) comes out of a study of human T cells and chemical hapten exposure (dated by TCRdb to about 2021). About the full investigation: For sensitization, 2% DPC in acetone was applied to a roughly 2 cm by roughly 2 cm area of upper inner arm skin. Weekly therapeutic DPC doses were additionally applied to the scalp of patients throughout the roughly 25-week study period. Patch testing was performed on the upper back with Finn chambers containing 0.01% DPC, and the patch tests were scored after 6 days according to International Contact Dermatitis Research Group standards. Most of the patients in the cohort were female, and the cohort covered alopecia areata with under or over 50% scalp involvement, alopecia totalis and alopecia universalis. Libraries were combined into a pool for sequencing, and differences in TCR yield between samples came mainly from small differences in library volumes within the pool. Peripheral blood TCR repertoire changes were tracked in vivo in alopecia patients during primary and secondary sensitization to the hapten diphenylcyclopropenone (DPC). Patient blood was sampled pre-sensitization (week 0) and at 2, 6 and about 24 weeks after DPC sensitization. Blood for TCR sequencing was provided by twenty-nine alopecia patients at one to four time points (pre-sensitization, 2, 6 and 24 weeks). From each blood RNA sample, both TCR alpha and TCR beta chains were sequenced. Results and caveats for the whole study, not just this receptor: A positive correlation was found between the number of PT1 expanded TCRs and patch test score, with significance reached at thresholds 8, 16 and 32 but not 4. Expanded TCRs formed significantly more large CDR3 similarity clusters than pre-sensitization or healthy control sets, consistent with antigen-driven responses. Repeated subsampling changed both the strength of the expansion versus patch-test correlation and the threshold at which the correlation became significant. Because all patients had alopecia, a presumed autoimmune disease, the immune response of the patients might differ from that of healthy individuals. DPC sensitization did not change how many TCRs were above 1 in 1000 frequency, and no evidence was found of alterations in global repertoire structure.

Libraries were built with RACE. Instrument used: NextSeq 500. Library preparation attached unique molecular identifiers to individual cDNA molecules for quantitative, reproducible TCR counting. In the source study's methods: A median of roughly 100,000 TCRs per sample was observed, with a range of about 20,000 to 750,000. The Decombinator software suite was used to annotate V, J and CDR3 in the TCR reads. To make PS versus PT1 abundance plots, every sample was subsampled to the same number of TCRs (28,000). TCRs were defined as expanded if absent before sensitization and observed at least eight times at the 2-week time point. TCRdb passed the public sequencing reads through fastp at Q25 and MiXCR, retaining productive beta sequences. Identical CDR3 protein sequences are pooled into one entry, listed with their most common genes and DNA. The V and J calls come from TCRdb's annotation, not from the publication. Counted in this sample were some 36,000 distinct CDR3 sequences; more than 9% of them appeared once. The ten most abundant clones make up 20% to 30% of the sample.

In light of the paper, this sample's time point label describes: patch test 3, about 24 weeks after DPC sensitization. The treatment or condition label on this specimen signifies: therapeutic diphenylcyclopropenone sensitization with weekly scalp DPC. Total RNA was extracted from unfractionated whole blood that had been collected in Tempus Blood RNA tubes. At each patch-test visit, blood was drawn before the patch test was applied. Patients were eligible if aged 18 to 70, diagnosed with alopecia and judged suitable for DPC therapy, and pregnant patients were excluded. This clonotype was observed a few times. Its target antigen remains unknown. Base qualities are not provided; no much larger clone lies one nucleotide away. The V end loses 3 bases and the J end loses 1 base, and a stretch of 13 bases separates them. The CDR3 holds 16 amino acids from the cysteine to the phenylalanine. Only the CDR3 part of the read is kept: 48 bases, read in frame from the first base.

Sequenced material: whole blood, taken in connection with sensitization to the hapten diphenylcyclopropenone (DPC). The sequence was collected from a man aged 50-60 years with alopecia areata. Some clones in this sample may be carry-over from other donors' samples. Here the chain combines TRBV12-3 or TRBV12-4 and TRBJ1-5; TRBD1 is a weak D gene call, 6 bases matching. The nucleotide sequence reads as follows: TGTGCCAGCAGTTTGGGGGCCGCCGGGAGCAATCAGCCCCAGCATTTT. It translates as CASSLGAAGSNQPQHF.